This TCR beta chain was found in a study of T-cell memory formation after mild COVID-19. TCRdb redid the calling of the 5' RACE reads with MiXCR, one entry per CDR3 protein. The table shows around 250,000 distinct CDR3 sequences, with 15% to 20% occurring only once. CDR3 size: 13 residues. CDR1 and CDR2 from the germline V gene are MNHNY and SVGAGI (reference sequence). J lost 7 bases, V lost 5 bases, and 2 bases had no gene match. The source is a man younger than 30 who had mild COVID-19 (a few samples of this study predate the infection). Cell type and time point are not known. The sequencing input was PBMCs or a T cell subset sorted from them (not recorded which). The genes are TRBV6-6 and TRBJ1-6; 7 nucleotides agree with TRBD1. The CDR3 sequence: CASSTGANSPLHF. DNA for the CDR3: TGTGCCAGCAGTACAGGGGCGAATTCACCCCTCCACTTT.